This entry describes one T cell receptor (beta chain). This entry belongs to a study of long-term antiretroviral therapy in people with HIV. An immunoSEQ assay, version v3.0, was performed at survey level. Measured with immunoSEQ multiplex PCR; TCRdb has only the in-frame clones, and not every one. The profile shows more than 25,000 clones, about 90% of them singletons. The V gene's germline CDR1 is SGDLS and CDR2 YYNGEE. V was trimmed by 4 bases and J by 4 bases, leaving 15 bases between them. This CDR3 contains 14 residues. The V call is TRBV9, the J call TRBJ2-7; D might be TRBD1 (5 bases). The origin of this receptor is a woman between 18 and 29 years old with HIV. The source material was unsorted PBMCs, sampled 1.8 years after starting antiretroviral therapy. The CDR3: CASSPRDSLYEQYF. The DNA of the CDR3 is TGTGCCAGCAGCCCTCGTGACAGCTTATACGAGCAGTACTTC.